A selection of T cell receptor beta chains follows, all from one sample in a study of blood T cells in healthy people across ages. In TCRdb, the 5' RACE reads were re-called with MiXCR into one record per CDR3 protein. The sample carries some 1.5 million distinct CDR3 sequences, over 25% recorded once. The sequenced material came from blood. The receptors derive from a woman in her thirties in good health. Each CDR3 is given with its conserved first and last residue. A D gene is named only where the DNA matches it firmly. A row's size may be missing; if present it is once, few, many or a size class.

V	D	J	size	CDR3	DNA
TRBV20-1	TRBD2	TRBJ2-1	few	CSAGQAGSSYNEQFF	TGCAGTGCTGGGCAAGCGGGAAGCTCCTACAATGAGCAGTTCTTC
TRBV3-1	TRBD1	TRBJ2-6	.	CASSTGTGTFPGANVLTF	TGTGCCAGCAGCACCGGGACAGGGACCTTTCCTGGGGCCAACGTCCTGACTTTC
TRBV27	TRBD2	TRBJ2-7	.	CASRPTSGGIYEQYF	TGTGCCAGCAGACCCACTAGCGGGGGAATCTACGAGCAGTACTTC
TRBV12-5	TRBD2	TRBJ2-1	many	CASGPGTSGRDYNEQFF	TGTGCTAGTGGTCCTGGGACTAGCGGGAGGGACTACAATGAGCAGTTCTTC
TRBV20-1	.	TRBJ1-4	.	CSAKGTMYGNEKLFF	TGCAGTGCTAAAGGGACCATGTATGGAAATGAAAAACTGTTTTTT
TRBV7-6	.	TRBJ2-4	many	CASSLDRWSGENIQYF	TGTGCCAGCAGCTTAGATCGGTGGAGTGGGGAAAACATTCAGTACTTC
TRBV12-3/TRBV12-4	TRBD1	TRBJ1-2	few	CASSLNFAQGARSYGYTF	TGTGCCAGCAGTTTAAATTTCGCGCAGGGGGCGCGTTCCTATGGCTACACCTTC
TRBV12-5	TRBD1	TRBJ2-7	many	CASGLPRQGVYEQYF	TGTGCTAGTGGTTTGCCTCGACAGGGCGTCTACGAGCAGTACTTC
TRBV5-5	TRBD2	TRBJ2-1	few	CASSWGGLAGNEQFF	TGTGCCAGCAGCTGGGGCGGACTAGCGGGCAATGAGCAGTTCTTC
TRBV7-9	TRBD2	TRBJ2-5	few	CASRRDYGETQYF	TGTGCCAGCAGGCGGGACTACGGAGAGACCCAGTACTTC
TRBV7-6	.	TRBJ1-2	.	CASSGSGEYGYTF	TGTGCCAGCAGCGGCTCAGGGGAGTATGGCTACACCTTC
TRBV2	.	TRBJ2-5	few	CASSEDRGGGWEQYF	TGTGCCAGCAGTGAAGACCGAGGAGGAGGTTGGGAGCAGTACTTC
TRBV12-3/TRBV12-4	.	TRBJ2-7	.	CVSSFGQSANEQYF	TGTGTCAGCAGTTTCGGTCAGAGTGCTAACGAGCAGTACTTC
TRBV7-9	.	TRBJ1-4	.	CASSLGLGAEEKLFF	TGTGCCAGCAGCTTAGGACTCGGGGCAGAAGAAAAACTGTTTTTT
TRBV29-1	.	TRBJ2-3	few	CSVEGSGTDTQYF	TGCAGCGTTGAAGGATCCGGCACAGATACGCAGTATTTT
TRBV25-1	.	TRBJ1-4	.	CASSEWGEREKLFF	TGTGCCAGCAGTGAATGGGGAGAGAGGGAAAAACTGTTTTTT